A selection of T cell receptor beta chains follows, all from one sample in a study of identical twins. TCRdb itself ran the 5' RACE reads through MiXCR, one entry per CDR3 protein. The profile shows hundreds of thousands of distinct CDR3 sequences, less than 25% of them singletons. This same sample was also part of a study on T cells expressing NK-cell markers.

Material: PBMCs. These receptors were collected from a woman aged 18 to 35 in good health. The CDR3 runs from the conserved cysteine through the conserved F or W. D genes are given only for firm matches. The size entry is marked missing in some rows and otherwise reads once, few, many or a size class.

J: TRBJ2-6; length: 18; D: .; size: .; V: TRBV3-1; DNA: TGTGCCAGCAGCCTCGCGGCACAGGCAATCTCTGGGGCCAACGTCCTGACTTTC; CDR3: CASSLAAQAISGANVLTF
J: TRBJ2-2; length: 15; D: TRBD1; size: .; V: TRBV10-3; DNA: TGTGCCACTGCTCCGGGACAGGGGAACACCGGGGAGCTGTTTTTT; CDR3: CATAPGQGNTGELFF
J: TRBJ1-5; length: 15; D: TRBD1; size: many; V: TRBV28; DNA: TGTGCCAGCAGTGGGACAGAAGGAAGGGTGAGGCCCCAGCATTTT; CDR3: CASSGTEGRVRPQHF
J: TRBJ2-7; length: 13; D: .; size: few; V: TRBV2; DNA: TGTGCCACCCTTAGGCCGGGTAACTACGAGCAGTACTTC; CDR3: CATLRPGNYEQYF
J: TRBJ2-7; length: 20; D: .; size: .; V: TRBV6-2/TRBV6-3; DNA: TGTGCCACCCTCCCTCACGGGGTGGTGGGGTCGCGGGAACCCACCTACGAGCAGTACTTC; CDR3: CATLPHGVVGSREPTYEQYF
J: TRBJ1-2; length: 12; D: .; size: .; V: TRBV6-5; DNA: TGTGCCAGCAGATCCGTTCGGTATGGCTACACCTTC; CDR3: CASRSVRYGYTF
J: TRBJ2-2; length: 15; D: TRBD2; size: .; V: TRBV20-1; DNA: TGCAGTGCCCCTAAGGCGGCTAGCGGGGCCGGGGAGCTGTTTTTT; CDR3: CSAPKAASGAGELFF
J: TRBJ2-1; length: 15; D: .; size: .; V: TRBV20-1; DNA: TGCAGTGCTAGAGATCCCAGGGAATGGGGCAATGAGCAGTTCTTC; CDR3: CSARDPREWGNEQFF
J: TRBJ2-1; length: 13; D: TRBD2; size: once; V: TRBV10-3; DNA: TGTGCCATAAGGACTGGGGGGGTTAATGAGCAGTTCTTC; CDR3: CAIRTGGVNEQFF
J: TRBJ2-7; length: 15; D: .; size: once; V: TRBV6-1; DNA: TGTGCCAGCAGTCAAGGTCGGGCCGGCTCCTACGAGCAGTACTTC; CDR3: CASSQGRAGSYEQYF
J: TRBJ2-1; length: 15; D: TRBD2; size: .; V: TRBV20-1; DNA: TGCAGTGCTAGAGATCGAGCGGGGTCCTACAATGAGCAGTTCTTC; CDR3: CSARDRAGSYNEQFF
J: TRBJ2-1; length: 15; D: TRBD2; size: few; V: TRBV20-1; DNA: TGCAGTGCTAGAGAGGCGGGGGGGGGTAACAATGAGCAGTTCTTC; CDR3: CSAREAGGGNNEQFF
J: TRBJ1-2; length: 16; D: TRBD1; size: many; V: TRBV7-8; DNA: TGTGCCAGCAGCTCCAAAGGGACAGCCAATAACTATGGCTACACCTTC; CDR3: CASSSKGTANNYGYTF
J: TRBJ2-2; length: 14; D: .; size: many; V: TRBV18; DNA: TGTGCCAGCTCACACCTACAGGGCAGCGGGGAGCTGTTTTTT; CDR3: CASSHLQGSGELFF
J: TRBJ2-7; length: 13; D: .; size: .; V: TRBV5-1; DNA: TGCGCCAGCAGCTTGGTGCCCTCCGGCGAGCAGTACTTC; CDR3: CASSLVPSGEQYF
J: TRBJ2-3; length: 14; D: .; size: many; V: TRBV10-3; DNA: TGTGCCATCAGTGAAAGATCCAGCACAGATACGCAGTATTTT; CDR3: CAISERSSTDTQYF
J: TRBJ1-1; length: 15; D: .; size: few; V: TRBV10-3; DNA: TGTGCCATCAGTGGGACCGACCTTGGGGACACTGAAGCTTTCTTT; CDR3: CAISGTDLGDTEAFF
J: TRBJ2-3; length: 13; D: .; size: .; V: TRBV7-9; DNA: TGTGCCAGCAAACAGGGTGGCGGAGATACGCAGTATTTT; CDR3: CASKQGGGDTQYF
J: TRBJ2-3; length: 15; D: TRBD2; size: few; V: TRBV3-1; DNA: TGTGCCAGCAGAGAGGGACTAGGAGGGGCAGATACGCAGTATTTT; CDR3: CASREGLGGADTQYF
J: TRBJ2-5; length: 13; D: TRBD2; size: .; V: TRBV20-1; DNA: TGCAGTGCTAGAAGCGGGAGCTGGGAGACCCAGTACTTC; CDR3: CSARSGSWETQYF
J: TRBJ2-7; length: 15; D: .; size: .; V: TRBV7-9; DNA: TGTGCCAGCACAAAAGCGGACTTTACCTCCTACGAGCAGTACTTC; CDR3: CASTKADFTSYEQYF
J: TRBJ2-1; length: 13; D: .; size: .; V: TRBV2; DNA: TGTGCCAGCAGTGGCGGAGGGGTCGATGAGCAGTTCTTC; CDR3: CASSGGGVDEQFF
J: TRBJ2-1; length: 17; D: TRBD1; size: few; V: TRBV3-1; DNA: TGTGCCAGCAGCCGATGGGACAGGGGGAGTGGCAACAATGAGCAGTTCTTC; CDR3: CASSRWDRGSGNNEQFF
J: TRBJ2-7; length: 15; D: TRBD2; size: few; V: TRBV20-1; DNA: TGCAGTGCTAGAGATCCCAGCGGGAGTGACGACGAGCAGTACTTC; CDR3: CSARDPSGSDDEQYF
J: TRBJ2-6; length: 14; D: .; size: .; V: TRBV11-2; DNA: TGTGCCAGCAGCCTCCTCCGTGGGGCCAACGTCCTGACTTTC; CDR3: CASSLLRGANVLTF
J: TRBJ2-1; length: 15; D: .; size: many; V: TRBV7-2; DNA: TGTGCCAGCAGCGGAGGTCCAATCTCCTACAATGAGCAGTTCTTC; CDR3: CASSGGPISYNEQFF
J: TRBJ2-2; length: 16; D: TRBD1; size: few; V: TRBV5-5; DNA: TGTGCCAGCAGCCCGGGGGACAGGGTTAACACCGGGGAGCTGTTTTTT; CDR3: CASSPGDRVNTGELFF
J: TRBJ2-3; length: 15; D: .; size: .; V: TRBV20-1; DNA: TGCAGTGCTAGAGCTCGACTGGGAAGCCCAGATACGCAGTATTTT; CDR3: CSARARLGSPDTQYF
J: TRBJ2-1; length: 13; D: TRBD2; size: .; V: TRBV29-1; DNA: TGCAGCGGGGGGGGACTAGCGGCCAATGAGCAGTTCTTC; CDR3: CSGGGLAANEQFF
J: TRBJ1-1; length: 14; D: .; size: .; V: TRBV23-1; DNA: TGCGCCAGCAGCTCTACGAGAGGGGGCACTGAAGCTTTCTTT; CDR3: CASSSTRGGTEAFF
J: TRBJ2-7; length: 14; D: TRBD2; size: few; V: TRBV7-9; DNA: TGTGCCAGCAGCCAGAGCGGGAGATTTTACGAGCAGTACTTC; CDR3: CASSQSGRFYEQYF
J: TRBJ2-1; length: 13; D: .; size: .; V: TRBV15; DNA: TGTGCCACCAGCGTGGAGTTTGTAGTTGAGCAGTTCTTC; CDR3: CATSVEFVVEQFF
J: TRBJ2-1; length: 15; D: .; size: .; V: TRBV7-9; DNA: TGTGCCAGCAGCGGTCGTAAGGGCCCCCACAATGAGCAGTTCTTC; CDR3: CASSGRKGPHNEQFF
J: TRBJ2-7; length: 15; D: .; size: .; V: TRBV7-8; DNA: TGTGCCAGCAGCTTACACGACGCTGCGACGGGCGAGCAGTACTTC; CDR3: CASSLHDAATGEQYF
J: TRBJ2-1; length: 15; D: .; size: few; V: TRBV4-1; DNA: TGCGCCAGCAGCCAAGATCGGGGACAAAGTCATCGGCAGTTCTTC; CDR3: CASSQDRGQSHRQFF
J: TRBJ1-1; length: 17; D: .; size: few; V: TRBV9; DNA: TGTGCCAGCAGCCCTAAGGGAGGGGGATCACGACTCACTGAAGCTTTCTTT; CDR3: CASSPKGGGSRLTEAFF
J: TRBJ2-3; length: 14; D: .; size: .; V: TRBV7-2; DNA: TGTGCCAGCAGCCCCTCGTGGGCAAAGGATACGCAGTATTTT; CDR3: CASSPSWAKDTQYF
J: TRBJ2-1; length: 15; D: TRBD2; size: .; V: TRBV7-2; DNA: TGTGCCAGCAGCTTCTGGGCGGGGGGCTACAATGAGCAGTTCTTC; CDR3: CASSFWAGGYNEQFF
J: TRBJ2-2; length: 13; D: .; size: .; V: TRBV29-1; DNA: TGCAGCGTTGGGGCAGGGTCCACCGGGGAGCTGTTTTTT; CDR3: CSVGAGSTGELFF
J: TRBJ1-2; length: 15; D: .; size: few; V: TRBV10-3; DNA: TGTGCCATCAGTGATAGGGTCCTCCTTGACTATGGCTACACCTTC; CDR3: CAISDRVLLDYGYTF
J: TRBJ2-3; length: 13; D: .; size: .; V: TRBV28; DNA: TGTGCCAGCAGAACCCTGCTGAGGGATACGCAGTATTTT; CDR3: CASRTLLRDTQYF
J: TRBJ2-7; length: 14; D: .; size: few; V: TRBV7-6; DNA: TGTGCCAGCAGCAGATTGTTGTCCTCCTACGAGCAGTACTTC; CDR3: CASSRLLSSYEQYF